Described below is a single TCR beta chain sequence and its context. The data stem from a study of blood T cell repertoires in COVID-19. Study summary: Specimens from acute and convalescent COVID-19 originated in the United States, Italy and Spain. In each case, the material was cDNA or gDNA derived from T cells, B-cell-depleted T cells, or PBMCs.

As originally analysed: The assay estimated nucleated cells by amplifying reference gene primers. Clones were read by immunoSEQ multiplex PCR, and TCRdb kept only the in-frame ones, dropping some. D and trimming were read from the DNA, whereas the V and J calls and clone size are those reported in that table. This table has about 140,000 clones, 84% appearing once. Per germline, CDR1 MGHRA and CDR2 YSYEKL. Germline trimming cut 1 base from V and 4 bases from J; bases unmatched to any gene: 5. This CDR3 has 17 residues. Sequences were obtained from peripheral blood. The TCR comes from a man aged 55 to 70 with active or convalescent COVID-19. This rearrangement joins TRBV4-1 to TRBJ2-2; the match to TRBD2 covers 11 bases. CDR3: CASSQVSGGAVTGELFF. In DNA, the CDR3 is TGCGCCAGCAGCCAAGTTAGCGGGGGGGCGGTCACCGGGGAGCTGTTTTTT.